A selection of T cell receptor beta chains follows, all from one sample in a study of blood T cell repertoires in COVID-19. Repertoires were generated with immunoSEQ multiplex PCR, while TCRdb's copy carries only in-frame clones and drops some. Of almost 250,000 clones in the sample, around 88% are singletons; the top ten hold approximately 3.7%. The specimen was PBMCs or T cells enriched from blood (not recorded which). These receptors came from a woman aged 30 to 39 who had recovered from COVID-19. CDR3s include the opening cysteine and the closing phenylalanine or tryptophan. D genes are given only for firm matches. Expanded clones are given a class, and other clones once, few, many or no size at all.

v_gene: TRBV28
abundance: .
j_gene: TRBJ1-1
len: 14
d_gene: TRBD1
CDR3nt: TGTGCCAGCAGTCCACAGGGGGCCCTAACTGAAGCTTTCTTT
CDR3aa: CASSPQGALTEAFF

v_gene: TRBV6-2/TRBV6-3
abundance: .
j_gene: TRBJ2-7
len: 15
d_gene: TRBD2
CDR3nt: TGTGCCAGCAGCTCACTAGCGAAAAAACACTACGAGCAGTACTTC
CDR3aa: CASSSLAKKHYEQYF

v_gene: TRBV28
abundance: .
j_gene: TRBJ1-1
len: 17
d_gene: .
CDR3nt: TGTGCCAGCAGCCTTCCCCTGGGAGGTCGTGACCCGATTAAAGCTTTCTTT
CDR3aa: CASSLPLGGRDPIKAFF

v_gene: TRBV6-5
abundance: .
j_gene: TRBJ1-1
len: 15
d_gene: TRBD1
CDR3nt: TGTGCCAGCAGTCCCCCGACGACAGGGAAGACTGAAGCTTTCTTT
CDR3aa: CASSPPTTGKTEAFF

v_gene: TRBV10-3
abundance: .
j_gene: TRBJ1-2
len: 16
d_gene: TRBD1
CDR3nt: TGTGCCATCAATCAACAACCGACAGGGGAGGGATATGGCTACACCTTC
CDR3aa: CAINQQPTGEGYGYTF

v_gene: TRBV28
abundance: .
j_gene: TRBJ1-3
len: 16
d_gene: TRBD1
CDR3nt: TGTGCCAGCAGTCCTACCGGGACAGTCCGAGGAAACACCATATATTTT
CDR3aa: CASSPTGTVRGNTIYF

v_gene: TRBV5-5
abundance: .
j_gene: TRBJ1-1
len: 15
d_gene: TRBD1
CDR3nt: TGTGCCAGCAGCTTACGCTCGTTACAGGGGACTGAAGCTTTCTTT
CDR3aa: CASSLRSLQGTEAFF

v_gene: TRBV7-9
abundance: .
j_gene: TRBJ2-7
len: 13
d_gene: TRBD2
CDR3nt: TGTGCCAGCAGCTCCGGGACTAGCGGAGAGCAGTACTTC
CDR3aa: CASSSGTSGEQYF

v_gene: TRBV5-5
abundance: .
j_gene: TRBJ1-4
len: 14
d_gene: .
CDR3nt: TGTGCCAGCAGCTTGCCAGGACAGAATGAAAAACTGTTTTTT
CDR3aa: CASSLPGQNEKLFF

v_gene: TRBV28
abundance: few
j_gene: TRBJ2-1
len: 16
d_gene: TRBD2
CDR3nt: TGTGCCAGCAGTACCTATCTAGCGGGGGCCTACAATGAGCAGTTCTTC
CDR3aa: CASSTYLAGAYNEQFF

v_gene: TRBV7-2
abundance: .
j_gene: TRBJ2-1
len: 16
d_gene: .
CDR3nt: TGTGCCAGCAGCTTAGCGGCTAGCAGGTTACGCAATGAGCAGTTCTTC
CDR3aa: CASSLAASRLRNEQFF